What follows are 3 T cell receptor beta chains derived from one specimen sequenced in a study of T cells in Graves' hyperthyroidism and ophthalmopathy (dated by TCRdb to between 2018 and 2020). Libraries were made using multiplex PCR. Sequencing took place on an Illumina HiSeq 2000. Amplification of TCR beta CDR3 regions was carried out from RNA transcripts. A first-round RT-PCR of the TCR CDR3 used the HTBI primer set with the Qiagen OneStep RT-PCR kit. TCRdb reran the public reads through fastp at Q25 and MiXCR, keeping productive beta chains. Every entry covers one CDR3 protein and lists the most common genes and DNA from its rows. For this sample the table gives about 360,000 distinct CDR3 sequences, of which 15% to 18% were detected only once. Roughly a quarter of the sample comes from the top ten. Sample: blood. The receptors come from a woman younger than 35 with Graves' hyperthyroidism that later progressed to Graves' ophthalmopathy.

V gene TRBV7-3 combines with J gene TRBJ2-2; 10 bases are shared with TRBD1. The V and J ends lost 7 bases and 5 bases, in that order; junction bases with no gene match: 7. CDR1 is SGHTA and CDR2 is FQGTGA in the germline V gene. The CDR3 has 15 amino acids. The CDR3 region is CASKEGQGYTGELFF. The CDR3 DNA is TGTGCCAGCAAAGAGGGACAGGGGTATACCGGGGAGCTGTTTTTT.

This clonotype was seen ten or more times. The chain combines TRBV7-4 with TRBJ1-1; 8 nucleotides line up with TRBD1. V gave up 2 bases and J gave up 1 base; unmatched junction bases: 6. The CDR3 loop spans 16 amino acids. Germline V lookup: CDR1 SGHVT, CDR2 SQSDAQ. CDR3 loop: CASSLRTGRSNTEAFF. As DNA, the CDR3 is TGTGCCAGCAGCTTAAGGACAGGGAGGTCGAACACTGAAGCTTTCTTT. The full variable domain, completed using reference TRBV7-4 and TRBJ1-1, is GAGVSQSPRYKVAKRGRDVALRCDSISGHVTLYWYRQTLGQGSEVLTYSQSDAQRDKSGRPSGRFSAERPERSVSTLKIQRTEQGDSAVYLCASSLRTGRSNTEAFFGQGTRLTVV.

This clonotype was recorded many times. The chain uses TRBV3-1 and TRBJ1-4; a possible D gene is TRBD1 (5 bases). Germline V gene data show CDR1 as LGHDT and CDR2 as YNNKEL (reference sequence). The CDR3 length is 15 residues. V lost 2 bases and J lost 6, with 13 bases in between. CDR3 amino acids: CASSQRGRRDEKLFF. CDR3 bases: TGTGCCAGCAGCCAACGGGGCCGGAGGGATGAAAAACTGTTTTTT.